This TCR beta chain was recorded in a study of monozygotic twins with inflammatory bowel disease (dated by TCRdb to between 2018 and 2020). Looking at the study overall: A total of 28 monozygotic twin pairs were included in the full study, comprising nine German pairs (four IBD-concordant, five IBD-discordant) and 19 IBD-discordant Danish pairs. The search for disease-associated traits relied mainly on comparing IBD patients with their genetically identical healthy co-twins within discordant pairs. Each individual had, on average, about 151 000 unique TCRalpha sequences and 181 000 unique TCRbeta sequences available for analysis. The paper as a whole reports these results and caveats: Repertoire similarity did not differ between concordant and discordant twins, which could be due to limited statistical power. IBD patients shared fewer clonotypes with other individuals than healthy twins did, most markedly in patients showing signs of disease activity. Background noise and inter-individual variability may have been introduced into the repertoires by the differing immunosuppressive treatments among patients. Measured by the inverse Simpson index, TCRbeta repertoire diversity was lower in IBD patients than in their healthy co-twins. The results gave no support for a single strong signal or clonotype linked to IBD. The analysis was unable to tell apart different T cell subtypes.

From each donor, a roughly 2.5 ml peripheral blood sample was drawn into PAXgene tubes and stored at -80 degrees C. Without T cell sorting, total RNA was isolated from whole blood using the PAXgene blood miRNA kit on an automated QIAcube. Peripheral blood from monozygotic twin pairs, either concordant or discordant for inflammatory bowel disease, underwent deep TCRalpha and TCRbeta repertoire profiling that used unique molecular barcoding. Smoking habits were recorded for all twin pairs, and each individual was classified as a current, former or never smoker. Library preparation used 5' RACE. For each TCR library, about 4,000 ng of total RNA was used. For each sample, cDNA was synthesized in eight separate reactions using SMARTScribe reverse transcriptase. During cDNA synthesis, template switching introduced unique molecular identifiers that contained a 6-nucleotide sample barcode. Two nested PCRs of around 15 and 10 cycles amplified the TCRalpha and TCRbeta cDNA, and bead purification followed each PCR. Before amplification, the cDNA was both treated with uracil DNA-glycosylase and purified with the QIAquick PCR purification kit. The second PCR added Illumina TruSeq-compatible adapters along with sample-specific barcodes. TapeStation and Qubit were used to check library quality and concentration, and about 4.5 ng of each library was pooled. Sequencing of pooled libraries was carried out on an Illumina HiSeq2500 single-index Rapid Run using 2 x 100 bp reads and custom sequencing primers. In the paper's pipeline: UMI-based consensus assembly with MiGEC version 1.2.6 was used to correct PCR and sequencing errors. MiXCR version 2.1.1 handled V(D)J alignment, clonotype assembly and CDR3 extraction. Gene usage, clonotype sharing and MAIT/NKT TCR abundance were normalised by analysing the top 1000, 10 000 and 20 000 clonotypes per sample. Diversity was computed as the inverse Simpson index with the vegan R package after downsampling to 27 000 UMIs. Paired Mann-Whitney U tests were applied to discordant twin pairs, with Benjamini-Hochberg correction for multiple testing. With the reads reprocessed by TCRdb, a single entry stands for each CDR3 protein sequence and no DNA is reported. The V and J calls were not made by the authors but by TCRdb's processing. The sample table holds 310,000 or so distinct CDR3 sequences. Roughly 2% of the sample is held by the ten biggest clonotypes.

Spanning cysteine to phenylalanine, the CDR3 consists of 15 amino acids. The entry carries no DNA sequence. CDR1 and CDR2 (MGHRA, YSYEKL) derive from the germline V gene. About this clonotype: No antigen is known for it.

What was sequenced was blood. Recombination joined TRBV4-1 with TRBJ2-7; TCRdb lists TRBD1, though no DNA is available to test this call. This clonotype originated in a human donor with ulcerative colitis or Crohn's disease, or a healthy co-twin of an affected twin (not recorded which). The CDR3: CASSQDTRALVEQYF.